Listed here are 8 T cell receptor beta chains from one sample, sequenced in a study of Tregs in tolerant kidney transplant recipients. Sequenced by immunoSEQ multiplex PCR; TCRdb stores in-frame clones only, minus some. The sample has 100,000 to 150,000 clones; about 90% are singletons. The sequenced material came from CD4+ T cells from blood. The receptors shown here come from a human donor in good health.

This clone was found once. The V call is TRBV28, the J call TRBJ2-1; D might be TRBD2 (6 bases). The V end was cut by 0 bases, the J end by 3 bases, with 18 bases between. The CDR3 is 18 residues long. Germline V gene sequence: CDR1 MDHEN, CDR2 SYDVKM. The CDR3 nucleotides read TGTGCCAGCAGTTTATGGTCTGGTAGGGGAGGAGTCTACAATGAGCAGTTCTTC. This encodes CASSLWSGRGGVYNEQFF.

The V gene is TRBV7-9, the J gene TRBJ2-6; 7 bases align to TRBD1. Germline assignment: CDR1 SEHNR and CDR2 FQNEAQ (reference sequence). The trim removed 3 bases at V and 2 bases at J, leaving 1 base unmatched. The CDR3 has 15 residues. The CDR3 spells CASSLTGPGANVLTF. CDR3 coding DNA: TGTGCCAGCAGCTTGACAGGGCCTGGGGCCAACGTCCTGACTTTC.

V usage is TRBV7-9 and J usage is TRBJ2-3; D is possibly TRBD2 (5 bases). Trimming removed 6 bases at V and 6 bases at J, with 19 bases between. Germline V lookup: CDR1 SEHNR, CDR2 FQNEAQ (reference sequence). The CDR3 is 15 amino acids. CDR3 in DNA: TGTGCCAGCAGACGAGGACTGGTGGGGTATGATACGCAGTATTTT. It yields the protein CASRRGLVGYDTQYF. Filled out from reference TRBV7-9 and TRBJ2-3, the complete variable domain reads DTGVSQNPRHKITKRGQNVTFRCDPISEHNRLYWYRQTLGQGPEFLTYFQNEAQLEKSRLLSDRFSAERPKGSFSTLEIQRTEQGDSAMYLCASRRGLVGYDTQYFGPGTRLTVL.

The gene calls are TRBV6-5 and TRBJ2-1; 8 bases map to TRBD1. The junction had 5 bases not matched to a gene; V was cut back by 4 bases and J by 9 bases. CDR1 is MNHEY, CDR2 SVGAGI, per germline. This CDR3 has 13 amino acids. Here the CDR3 reads CASSSDRGGEQFF. In DNA, the CDR3 is TGTGCCAGCAGTTCTGACAGGGGAGGTGAGCAGTTCTTC.

The chain employs TRBV6-1 and TRBJ1-6, with D maybe TRBD1 (5 bases). In germline, CDR1 is MNHNS, CDR2 SASEGT. V was clipped by 7 bases and J by 12 bases, with 22 bases between them. This CDR3 has 15 residues. In nucleotides, the CDR3 is TGTGCCAGCAAGATGGGACCTATTGACTTGGGACCCCTCCACTTT. It codes for CASKMGPIDLGPLHF.

The chain combines TRBV5-4 with TRBJ2-4; a possible D gene is TRBD2 (6 bases). From germline, CDR1 is SGHNT and CDR2 YYREEE (reference sequence). There are 16 residues in the CDR3. Trimming left V 4 bases short and J 0 bases short, with 14 bases between. The chain's CDR3 is CASSLGTLLAKNIQYF. The CDR3 DNA reads TGTGCCAGCAGCCTAGGGACTCTGCTAGCCAAAAACATTCAGTACTTC.

The chain has TRBV18 and TRBJ1-2; TRBD1 matches at 8 bases. V lost 3 bases to trimming and J lost 5 bases; unmatched junction nucleotides: 17. This CDR3 region has 18 residues. Germline values: CDR1 KGHSH, CDR2 LQKENI. This CDR3 reads CASSPLPGAPGGGYGYTF. CDR3 in DNA: TGTGCCAGCTCACCCCTACCAGGGGCCCCAGGGGGCGGATATGGCTACACCTTC.

This chain joins TRBV6-1 and TRBJ1-5; a weak D match, TRBD1 (5 bases). CDR3 length: 14 residues. Germline CDR1 is MNHNS and CDR2 is SASEGT. The germline V and J ends were trimmed by 2 bases and 5 bases, with 10 bases remaining between them. CDR3 in DNA: TGTGCCAGCAGTGAATCTAGGGGTTATCAGCCCCAGCATTTT. Translating it yields CASSESRGYQPQHF.